The 3 T cell receptor beta chains below were found in one sample sequenced in a study of identifying expanded T cells in peripheral blood. The table came from immunoSEQ multiplex PCR; TCRdb's copy has only in-frame clones and leaves some out. The sample yields tens of thousands of clones, approximately 91% seen once. Input material: blood. Source of these receptors: a person between 18 and 70 years old in good health.

The chain recombines TRBV5-6 with TRBJ1-1, with unresolved D. Germline values: CDR1 SGHDT, CDR2 YYEEEE. Trimming pared 4 bases from V and 4 bases from J, leaving 11 bases between. The CDR3 has 13 residues. The CDR3 sequence is CASSEGWGTEAFF. CDR3 sequence (DNA): TGTGCCAGCAGCGAAGGTTGGGGCACTGAAGCTTTCTTT.

This chain connects TRBV7-2 to TRBJ1-5; no firm D call. CDR1 and CDR2 from the germline V gene are SGHTA and FQGNSA. Trimming took off 5 bases at V and 3 bases at J, with 14 bases between the two ends. This CDR3 region has 15 residues. The CDR3 sequence: CASSPKLGHNQPQHF. DNA of the CDR3: TGTGCCAGCAGCCCTAAGTTGGGCCACAATCAGCCCCAGCATTTT.

This rearrangement joins TRBV6-6 to TRBJ1-2; 7 bases align to TRBD1. The CDR3 loop spans 12 amino acids. V lost 7 bases, J lost 8 bases, and 7 bases stayed unmatched. Per the germline V gene, CDR1 is MNHNY and CDR2 is SVGAGI (reference sequence). CDR3 coding DNA: TGTGCCAGCAATGACAGGGCCGGGGGCTACACCTTC. As protein: CASNDRAGGYTF.